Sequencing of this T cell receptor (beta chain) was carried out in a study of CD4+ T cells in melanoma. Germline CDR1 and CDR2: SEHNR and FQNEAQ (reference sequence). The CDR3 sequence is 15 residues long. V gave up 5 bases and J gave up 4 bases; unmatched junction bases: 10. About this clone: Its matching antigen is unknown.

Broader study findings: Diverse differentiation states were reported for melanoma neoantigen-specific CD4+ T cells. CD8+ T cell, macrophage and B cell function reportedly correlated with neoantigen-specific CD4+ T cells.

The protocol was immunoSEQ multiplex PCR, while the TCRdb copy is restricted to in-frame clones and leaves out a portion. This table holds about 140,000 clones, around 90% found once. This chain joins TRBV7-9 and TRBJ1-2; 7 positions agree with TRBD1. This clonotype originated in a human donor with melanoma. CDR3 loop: CASSLGAGGTYGYTF. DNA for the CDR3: TGTGCCAGCAGCCTAGGGGCAGGGGGTACCTATGGCTACACCTTC.